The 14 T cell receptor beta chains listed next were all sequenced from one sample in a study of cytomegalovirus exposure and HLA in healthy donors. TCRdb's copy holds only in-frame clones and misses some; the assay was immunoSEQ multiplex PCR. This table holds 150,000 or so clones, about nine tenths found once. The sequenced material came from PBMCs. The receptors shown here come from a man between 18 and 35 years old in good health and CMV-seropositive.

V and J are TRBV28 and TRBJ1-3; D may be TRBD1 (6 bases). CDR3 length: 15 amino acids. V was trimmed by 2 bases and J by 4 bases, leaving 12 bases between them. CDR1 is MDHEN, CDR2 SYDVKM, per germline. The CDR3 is CASSLVGAQGNTIYF. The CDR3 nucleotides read TGTGCCAGCAGTTTAGTGGGGGCGCAAGGAAACACCATATATTTT.

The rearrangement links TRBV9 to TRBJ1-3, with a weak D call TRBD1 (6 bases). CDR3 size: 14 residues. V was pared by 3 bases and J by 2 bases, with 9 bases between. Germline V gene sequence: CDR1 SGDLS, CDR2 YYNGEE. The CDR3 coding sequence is TGTGCCAGCAGCGACAGGGTTACTGGAAACACCATATATTTT. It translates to CASSDRVTGNTIYF.

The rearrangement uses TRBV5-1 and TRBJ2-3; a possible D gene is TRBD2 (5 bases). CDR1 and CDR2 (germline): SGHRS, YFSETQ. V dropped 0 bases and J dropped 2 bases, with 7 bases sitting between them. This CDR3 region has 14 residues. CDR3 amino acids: CASSLGLLTDTQYF. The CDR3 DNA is TGCGCCAGCAGCTTGGGACTACTCACAGATACGCAGTATTTT. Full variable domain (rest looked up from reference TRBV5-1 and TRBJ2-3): KAGVTQTPRYLIKTRGQQVTLSCSPISGHRSVSWYQQTPGQGLQFLFEYFSETQRNKGNFPGRFSGRQFSNSRSEMNVSTLELGDSALYLCASSLGLLTDTQYFGPGTRLTVL.

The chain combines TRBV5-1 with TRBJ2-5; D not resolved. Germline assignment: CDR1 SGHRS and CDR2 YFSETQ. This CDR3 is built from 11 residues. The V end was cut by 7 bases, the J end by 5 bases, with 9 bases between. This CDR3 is CASESEETQYF. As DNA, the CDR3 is TGCGCCAGCGAGAGCGAGGAGACCCAGTACTTC.

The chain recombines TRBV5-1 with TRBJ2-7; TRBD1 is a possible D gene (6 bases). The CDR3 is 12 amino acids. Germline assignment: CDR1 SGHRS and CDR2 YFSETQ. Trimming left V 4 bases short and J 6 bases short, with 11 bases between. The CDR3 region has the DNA TGCGCCAGCAGCATGGACAGTCGCGAGCAGTACTTC. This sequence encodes CASSMDSREQYF.

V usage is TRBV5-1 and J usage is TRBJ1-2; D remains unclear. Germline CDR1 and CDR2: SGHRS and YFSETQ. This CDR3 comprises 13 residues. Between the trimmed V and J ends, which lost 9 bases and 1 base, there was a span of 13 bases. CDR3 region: CAILLPINYGYTF. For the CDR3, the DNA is TGCGCCATCCTACTCCCCATTAACTATGGCTACACCTTC.

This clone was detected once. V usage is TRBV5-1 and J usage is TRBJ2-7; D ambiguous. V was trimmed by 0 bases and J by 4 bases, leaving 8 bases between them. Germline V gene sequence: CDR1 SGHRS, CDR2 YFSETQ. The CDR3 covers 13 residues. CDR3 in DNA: TGCGCCAGCAGCTTGGCCGACATGTACGAGCAGTACTTC. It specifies CASSLADMYEQYF.

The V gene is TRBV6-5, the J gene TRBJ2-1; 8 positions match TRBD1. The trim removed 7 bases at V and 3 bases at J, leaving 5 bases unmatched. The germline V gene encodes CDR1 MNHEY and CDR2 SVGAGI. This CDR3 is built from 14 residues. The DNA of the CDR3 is TGTGCCAGCAATAGACAGGGGCTCTACAATGAGCAGTTCTTC. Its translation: CASNRQGLYNEQFF.

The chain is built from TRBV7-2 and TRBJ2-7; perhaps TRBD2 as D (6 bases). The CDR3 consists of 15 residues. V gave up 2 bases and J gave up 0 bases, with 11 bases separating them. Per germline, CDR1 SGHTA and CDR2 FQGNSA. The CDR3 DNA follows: TGTGCCAGCAGCTTAACTCCGGGAGTCTCCTACGAGCAGTACTTC. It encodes CASSLTPGVSYEQYF.

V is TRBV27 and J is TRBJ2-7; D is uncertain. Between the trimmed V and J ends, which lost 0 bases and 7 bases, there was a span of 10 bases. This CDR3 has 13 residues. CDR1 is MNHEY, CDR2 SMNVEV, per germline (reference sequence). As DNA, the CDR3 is TGTGCCAGCAGTTTATCCACTTTGAGGGAGCAGTACTTC. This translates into CASSLSTLREQYF.

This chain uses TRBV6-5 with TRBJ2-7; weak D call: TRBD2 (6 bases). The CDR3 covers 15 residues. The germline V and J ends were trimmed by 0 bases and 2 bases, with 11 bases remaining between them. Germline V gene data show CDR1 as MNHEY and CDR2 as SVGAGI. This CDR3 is CASSYSLANPYEQYF. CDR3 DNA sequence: TGTGCCAGCAGTTACTCTCTAGCGAACCCCTACGAGCAGTACTTC.

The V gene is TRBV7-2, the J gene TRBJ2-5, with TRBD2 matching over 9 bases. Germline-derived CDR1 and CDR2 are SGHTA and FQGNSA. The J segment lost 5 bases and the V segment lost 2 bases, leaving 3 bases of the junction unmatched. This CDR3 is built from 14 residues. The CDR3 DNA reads TGTGCCAGCAGCTTATCTAGCGGGACTGAGACCCAGTACTTC. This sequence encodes CASSLSSGTETQYF.

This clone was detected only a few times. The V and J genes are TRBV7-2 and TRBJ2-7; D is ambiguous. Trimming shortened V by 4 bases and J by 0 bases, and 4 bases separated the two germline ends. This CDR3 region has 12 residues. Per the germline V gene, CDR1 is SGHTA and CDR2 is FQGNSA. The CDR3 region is CASSSSSYEQYF. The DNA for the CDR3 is TGTGCCAGCAGCTCTAGCTCCTACGAGCAGTACTTC.

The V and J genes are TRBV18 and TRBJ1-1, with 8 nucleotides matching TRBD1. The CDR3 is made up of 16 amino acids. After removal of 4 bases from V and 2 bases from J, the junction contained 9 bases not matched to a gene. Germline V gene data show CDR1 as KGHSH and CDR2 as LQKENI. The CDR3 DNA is TGTGCCAGCTCACAACGGACAGGGCGGGTAAACACTGAAGCTTTCTTT. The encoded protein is CASSQRTGRVNTEAFF.